Below are 24 T cell receptor beta chains sequenced from a single sample in a study of OX40 agonist ivuxolimab in advanced cancers. The method was immunoSEQ multiplex PCR; TCRdb's version includes in-frame clones alone and lacks a portion of them. The sample holds some 64,000 clones; about 90% are singletons and the top ten take roughly 21%. Sequences were derived from CD4+ or CD8+ T cells sorted from blood, sampled in a trial of the OX40 agonist ivuxolimab. These receptors originate from an adult with an advanced solid tumor such as melanoma, head and neck, liver or kidney cancer.

For this clone: Different DNA sequences within this sample yield the same CDR3. The rearrangement links TRBV27 to TRBJ2-2; D gene uncertain. Germline V gene lookup returns CDR1 MNHEY and CDR2 SMNVEV (reference sequence). This CDR3 region has 13 residues. V lost 5 bases, J lost 0 bases, and 4 bases lay in between. CDR3 sequence reads: CASSPTNTGELFF. The CDR3 DNA reads TGTGCCAGCAGTCCAACGAACACCGGGGAGCTGTTTTTT.

The rearrangement joins TRBV4-1 to TRBJ2-1; 8 nucleotides align to TRBD2. The J segment lost 9 bases and the V segment lost 1 base, leaving 8 bases of the junction unmatched. From germline, CDR1 is MGHRA and CDR2 YSYEKL. The CDR3 has 15 amino acids. The CDR3 DNA is TGCGCCAGCAGCCAAGCCCCCGGACTAGCTGTTGAGCAGTTCTTC. Its protein product is CASSQAPGLAVEQFF.

A remark on this clone: The junction shows a germline mismatch at one end, possibly a read error. The V call is TRBV7-7, the J call TRBJ2-1; the D is unclear. Looked up from germline, CDR1 is SSHAT and CDR2 is FNYEAQ (reference sequence). The CDR3 sequence is 15 residues long. For the CDR3, the DNA is TGTGCTAGCAGCTTAGGAGAGAGCTCCTACAATGAGCAGTTCTTC. It is translated as CASSLGESSYNEQFF.

This chain uses TRBV6-5 with TRBJ1-3; D remains ambiguous. V was cut by 6 bases and J by 3 bases, with 12 bases left in between. Looked up from germline, CDR1 is MNHEY and CDR2 is SVGAGI. The CDR3 extends over 14 amino acids. CDR3 region: CASRHDGDGNTIYF. CDR3 DNA sequence: TGTGCCAGCAGACACGACGGAGATGGAAACACCATATATTTT.

The chain joins TRBV6-5 to TRBJ1-1, with 9 bases matching TRBD1. Per the germline V gene, CDR1 is MNHEY and CDR2 is SVGAGI. The ends lost 6 bases at V and 5 bases at J; junction bases unmatched: 7. The CDR3 loop spans 14 amino acids. The CDR3 coding sequence is TGTGCCAGCAGACAAACAGGGGGCTTTACTGAAGCTTTCTTT. It codes for CASRQTGGFTEAFF.

The chain is built from TRBV6-5 and TRBJ2-1, with unresolved D. The length of the CDR3 is 14 residues. V was trimmed by 3 bases and J by 2 bases, leaving 8 bases between them. Germline CDR1 reads MNHEY; CDR2 reads SVGAGI. For the CDR3, the DNA is TGTGCCAGCAGTTATGAGTGGACCTACAATGAGCAGTTCTTC. This codes for CASSYEWTYNEQFF.

The rearrangement joins TRBV4-3 to TRBJ2-2; possibly TRBD2 for D (6 bases). Trimming removed 0 bases from V and 4 bases from J, with 6 bases in between. The CDR3 consists of 14 residues. Germline V gene lookup returns CDR1 LGHNA and CDR2 YSLEER. The CDR3 bases are TGCGCCAGCAGCCAAGACGGGGGCACCGGGGAGCTGTTTTTT. Its translation: CASSQDGGTGELFF.

The chain uses TRBV6-1 and TRBJ2-3, with D unclear. CDR1 is MNHNS and CDR2 is SASEGT in the germline V gene. CDR3 length equals 13 residues. V was shortened by 1 base and J by 6 bases, with 8 bases between the two germline ends. CDR3 DNA sequence: TGTGCCAGCAGTGAAGGGAGAGCCGATACGCAGTATTTT. This sequence encodes CASSEGRADTQYF.

The gene calls are TRBV2 and TRBJ1-3; D is uncertain. The CDR3 length is 15 residues. In germline, CDR1 is SNHLY, CDR2 FYNNEI. Trimming shortened V by 2 bases and J by 0 bases, and 8 bases separated the two germline ends. CDR3 residues: CASSELRVSGNTIYF. CDR3 DNA: TGTGCCAGCAGTGAACTACGAGTCTCTGGAAACACCATATATTTT.

The chain links TRBV5-6 to TRBJ2-3; tentative D call: TRBD1 (5 bases). V shed 0 bases and J shed 3 bases, with 14 bases lying between them. CDR3 length equals 16 residues. CDR1 SGHDT and CDR2 YYEEEE come from the germline V gene. This CDR3 is CASSLAVRALTDTQYF. CDR3 bases: TGTGCCAGCAGCTTGGCCGTCAGGGCTCTTACAGATACGCAGTATTTT. The full variable domain, its missing parts supplied by reference TRBV5-6 and TRBJ2-3, is DAGVTQSPTHLIKTRGQQVTLRCSPKSGHDTVSWYQQALGQGPQFIFQYYEEEERQRGNFPDRFSGHQFPNYSSELNVNALLLGDSALYLCASSLAVRALTDTQYFGPGTRLTVL.

The chain is built from TRBV6-5 and TRBJ2-3; TRBD2 agrees at 8 bases. Germline CDR1 reads MNHEY; CDR2 reads SVGAGI. CDR3 length equals 14 residues. J was trimmed by 2 bases and V by 6 bases; bases with no gene match: 4. DNA of the CDR3: TGTGCCAGCAGGACTAGCGAGCTCACAGATACGCAGTATTTT. This sequence encodes CASRTSELTDTQYF.

V is TRBV30 and J is TRBJ2-1; D gene unclear. The CDR3 covers 11 residues. Trimming removed 2 bases from V and 10 bases from J, with 9 bases in between. CDR1 and CDR2 from the germline V gene are GTSNPN and SVGIG (reference sequence). CDR3 loop: CAWSPVGEQFF. The DNA for the CDR3 is TGTGCCTGGAGTCCGGTAGGGGAGCAGTTCTTC.

The sample holds one count of this clone. This chain connects TRBV4-2 to TRBJ1-2; TRBD1 agrees at 7 bases. Losses at the gene ends were 4 bases for V and 2 bases for J; bases not matched to a gene: 7. There are 15 residues in the CDR3. Germline assignment: CDR1 LGHNA and CDR2 YNFKEQ. The CDR3 reads CASSPRDRENYGYTF. The DNA of the CDR3 is TGTGCCAGCAGCCCCCGGGACAGAGAAAACTATGGCTACACCTTC.

V and J are TRBV16 and TRBJ1-2, with D possibly matching TRBD1 (6 bases). The V gene's germline CDR1 is KGHSY and CDR2 FQNENV. This CDR3 has 16 residues. Trimming removed 4 bases from V and 2 bases from J, with 17 bases in between. For the CDR3, the DNA is TGTGCCAGCAGCCCCTGGGGGGGCGACCCAAACTATGGCTACACCTTC. This gives the protein CASSPWGGDPNYGYTF.

The gene calls are TRBV11-1 and TRBJ2-3; no definite D call. This CDR3 contains 17 residues. The germline V gene has CDR1 SGHAT and CDR2 FQDESV (reference sequence). V was trimmed by 0 bases and J by 1 base, leaving 14 bases between them. CDR3 DNA sequence: TGTGCCAGCAGCTTAGCAAAGGTCGTTCGGGGCACAGATACGCAGTATTTT. It is translated as CASSLAKVVRGTDTQYF.

V is TRBV27 and J is TRBJ1-5, with 8 positions matching TRBD1. Germline loops: CDR1 MNHEY, CDR2 SMNVEV (reference sequence). J was trimmed by 4 bases and V by 6 bases; bases with no gene match: 5. The CDR3 totals 14 residues. The CDR3 nucleotides are TGTGCCAGCAGCCTGCAGGGGGCGAATCAGCCCCAGCATTTT. Amino acids: CASSLQGANQPQHF.

V is TRBV6-5 and J is TRBJ2-7, with 7 positions matching TRBD1. Trimming removed 0 bases from V and 3 bases from J; junction bases left unmatched: 8. Germline V gene sequence: CDR1 MNHEY, CDR2 SVGAGI. The CDR3 sequence is 16 residues long. CDR3: CASSYSQGTDFYEQYV. The CDR3 coding sequence is TGTGCCAGCAGTTACTCGCAAGGGACAGACTTCTACGAGCAGTACGTC.

This chain joins TRBV4-2 and TRBJ2-3; D possibly corresponds to TRBD2 (6 bases). V lost 3 bases to trimming and J lost 7 bases, with 20 bases between them. This CDR3 has 16 residues. Per germline, CDR1 LGHNA and CDR2 YNFKEQ. CDR3 DNA: TGTGCCAGCAGCCAGGGGACCGGGAGCAGCGGTTATACGCAGTATTTT. Its protein product is CASSQGTGSSGYTQYF.

J is TRBJ2-3 and V is TRBV27; tentative D call: TRBD1 (6 bases). Trimming cost V 3 bases and J 0 bases, with 7 bases left between them. The CDR3 sequence is 14 residues long. The germline V gene has CDR1 MNHEY and CDR2 SMNVEV (reference sequence). CDR3 in DNA: TGTGCCAGCAGTTTCGGGACAAGCACAGATACGCAGTATTTT. Protein product: CASSFGTSTDTQYF.

This sequence joins TRBV25-1 and TRBJ2-7, with 11 bases lining up with TRBD2. The CDR3 is made up of 16 amino acids. Germline lookup yields CDR1 MGHDK and CDR2 SYGVNS. V gave up 0 bases and J gave up 4 bases; unmatched junction bases: 5. The DNA of the CDR3 is TGTGCCAGCAGTGAATACGGGACTAGCGGCCGGTACGAGCAGTACTTC. Translated, it gives CASSEYGTSGRYEQYF.

The chain joins TRBV2 to TRBJ1-4; tentative D call: TRBD1 (5 bases). Trimming removed 4 bases at V and 4 bases at J, with 19 bases between. Germline CDR1 is SNHLY and CDR2 is FYNNEI. This CDR3 is built from 17 residues. The CDR3 DNA follows: TGTGCCAGCAGTGTAATGTCCAGGGAAGCTTATAATGAAAAACTGTTTTTT. Protein: CASSVMSREAYNEKLFF.

The chain carries TRBV13 and TRBJ2-1; 15 nucleotides align to TRBD2. CDR1 and CDR2 (germline): PRHDT, FYEKMQ (reference sequence). This CDR3 spans 20 amino acids. Trimming removed 8 bases from V and 7 bases from J; junction bases left unmatched: 21. CDR3 amino acids: CASAQTGLAGGPWLGNEQFF. CDR3 nucleotide sequence: TGTGCCAGCGCACAGACGGGACTAGCGGGGGGCCCCTGGTTAGGGAATGAGCAGTTCTTC.

The chain couples TRBV4-1 to TRBJ2-1; D is possibly TRBD2 (6 bases). Germline CDR1 is MGHRA and CDR2 is YSYEKL. The V end lost 4 bases, the J end lost 3 bases, and 19 bases lay between the germline ends. The CDR3 spans 17 residues. The CDR3 sequence is CASSPRDSGAFYNEQFF. In nucleotides, the CDR3 is TGCGCCAGCAGCCCCCGTGATAGCGGAGCCTTCTACAATGAGCAGTTCTTC.

The V and J genes are TRBV4-1 and TRBJ1-5; a weak D match, TRBD1 (5 bases). V was shortened by 4 bases and J by 2 bases, with 12 bases between the two germline ends. The CDR3 runs to 15 residues. CDR1 and CDR2 (germline): MGHRA, YSYEKL. This CDR3 is CASSPTGLGNQPQHF. The CDR3 region has the DNA TGCGCCAGCAGCCCTACAGGTCTAGGCAATCAGCCCCAGCATTTT.